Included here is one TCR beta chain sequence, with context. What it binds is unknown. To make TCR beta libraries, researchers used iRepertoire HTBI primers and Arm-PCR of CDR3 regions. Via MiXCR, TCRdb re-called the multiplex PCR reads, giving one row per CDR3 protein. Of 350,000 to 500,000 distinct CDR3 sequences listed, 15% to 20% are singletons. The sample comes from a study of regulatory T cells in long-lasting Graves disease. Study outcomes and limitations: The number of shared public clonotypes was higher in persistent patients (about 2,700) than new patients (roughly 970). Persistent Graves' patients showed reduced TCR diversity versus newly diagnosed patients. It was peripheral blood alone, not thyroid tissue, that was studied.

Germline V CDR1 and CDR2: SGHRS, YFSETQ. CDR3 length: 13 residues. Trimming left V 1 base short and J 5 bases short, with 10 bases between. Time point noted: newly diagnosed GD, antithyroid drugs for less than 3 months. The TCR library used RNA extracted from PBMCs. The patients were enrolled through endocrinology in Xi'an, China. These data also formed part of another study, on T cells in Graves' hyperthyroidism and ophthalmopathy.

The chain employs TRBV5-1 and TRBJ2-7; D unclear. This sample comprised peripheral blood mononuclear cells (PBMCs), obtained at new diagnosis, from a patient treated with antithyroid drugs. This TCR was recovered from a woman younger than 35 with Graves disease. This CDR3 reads CASSLRARDEQYF. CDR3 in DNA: TGCGCCAGCAGCTTGCGGGCTAGGGACGAGCAGTACTTC.